These 29 T cell receptor beta chains were all obtained from the same sample, sequenced in a study of Ad26.COV2.S vaccination and SARS-CoV-2 variants (dated by TCRdb to the early 2020s). Reading the label with the study, this specimen's treatment or condition is: around 19 received Ad26.COV2.S at low or high dose, single or two shots; roughly five received placebo; per-sample allocation not given. Repertoires of vaccine and placebo recipients were sequenced from samples collected on day 63 after the first injection. The receptor library was made with the immunoSEQ multiplex PCR assay. TCRdb provides this immuneACCESS table in a form limited to in-frame rearrangements. Some clones are lacking; in checked studies, under half of them reflect an unresolved V gene, and why the rest are absent is not known. Present in this sample are approximately 400,000 clones, roughly four fifths of which were seen just once. The ten top clones hold about 7.4% of the sample.

The sequenced sample was peripheral blood, obtained in a trial of Ad26.COV2.S vaccine versus placebo. Source of these receptors: a person between 18 and 59 years old who received the Ad26.COV2.S COVID-19 vaccine or a placebo.

V and J are TRBV18 and TRBJ1-2, with TRBD1 identical over 7 bases. Germline CDR1 reads KGHSH; CDR2 reads LQKENI. J was trimmed by 4 bases and V by 1 base; bases with no gene match: 9. The CDR3 sequence is 16 residues long. The CDR3 nucleotides read TGTGCCAGCTCACCACGAGAGGGGGCGGGTGTCTATGGCTACACCTTC. Protein: CASSPREGAGVYGYTF.

The chain uses TRBV5-6 and TRBJ1-5, with 9 bases identical to TRBD1. Losses at the gene ends were 3 bases for V and 1 base for J; bases not matched to a gene: 8. CDR3 length equals 17 residues. Germline V gene data show CDR1 as SGHDT and CDR2 as YYEEEE. CDR3 bases: TGTGCCAGCAGCTCAAACAGGGGGCGCCTCAGCAATCAGCCCCAGCATTTT. This translates into CASSSNRGRLSNQPQHF. The variable domain in full, with the rest retrieved from reference TRBV5-6 and TRBJ1-5, is DAGVTQSPTHLIKTRGQQVTLRCSPKSGHDTVSWYQQALGQGPQFIFQYYEEEERQRGNFPDRFSGHQFPNYSSELNVNALLLGDSALYLCASSSNRGRLSNQPQHFGDGTRLSIL.

This chain links TRBV21-1 with TRBJ1-6; the table's D call, TRBD1, has no DNA check behind it. TRBV21-1 is tagged as a pseudogene. The CDR3 sequence is 15 residues long. CDR3 residues: CASSNQGPRSKGLHF. The CDR3 nucleotides read TGTGCCAGCAGCAATCAGGGGCCTAGGTCGAAGGGCCTCCACTTT.

This chain links TRBV2 with TRBJ2-7; tentative D call: TRBD1 (6 bases). This CDR3 is 15 amino acids long. Germline V gene data show CDR1 as SNHLY and CDR2 as FYNNEI. Between the trimmed V and J ends, which lost 6 bases and 1 base, there was a span of 16 bases. The CDR3 sequence: CASRGRQVRSYEQYF. Here the CDR3 DNA reads TGTGCCAGCAGAGGGAGACAGGTGAGATCCTACGAGCAGTACTTC.

The chain joins TRBV27 to TRBJ2-1, with D unresolved. The V and J ends lost 4 bases and 9 bases respectively, with 7 bases between them. The germline V gene encodes CDR1 MNHEY and CDR2 SMNVEV (reference sequence). CDR3 length: 11 residues. The DNA for the CDR3 is TGTGCCAGCAGTTATTTGGGTGAGCAGTTCTTC. Its protein is CASSYLGEQFF.

The chain joins TRBV6-4 to TRBJ2-2; D is ambiguous. The CDR3 loop spans 14 amino acids. The V end was cut by 5 bases, the J end by 9 bases, with 16 bases between. Germline CDR1 and CDR2: MRHNA and SNTAGT. This CDR3 is CASSPTSWARELFF. Written as DNA, the CDR3 is TGTGCCAGCAGTCCCACGAGTTGGGCCCGGGAGCTGTTTTTT.

The V gene is TRBV9, the J gene TRBJ2-3; the match to TRBD2 covers 8 bases. This CDR3 contains 15 residues. V lost 4 bases to trimming and J lost 2 bases; unmatched junction nucleotides: 6. Germline CDR1 and CDR2: SGDLS and YYNGEE. CDR3 region: CASSPRAGATDTQYF. The CDR3 DNA follows: TGTGCCAGCAGCCCGCGAGCGGGGGCCACAGATACGCAGTATTTT. The full variable domain, in which reference TRBV9 and TRBJ2-3 provide the parts outside the CDR3, is DSGVTQTPKHLITATGQRVTLRCSPRSGDLSVYWYQQSLDQGLQFLIQYYNGEERAKGNILERFSAQQFPDLHSELNLSSLELGDSALYFCASSPRAGATDTQYFGPGTRLTVL.

Only one count was recorded for this clone. The J gene is TRBJ1-2, the V gene TRBV9; TRBD1 might be the D (5 bases). The CDR3 totals 14 residues. From germline, CDR1 is SGDLS and CDR2 YYNGEE. V lost 0 bases and J lost 4, with 10 bases in between. The CDR3 DNA reads as TGTGCCAGCAGCGTAGAAAGTCAGGGCTATGGCTACACCTTC. It specifies CASSVESQGYGYTF.

The chain has TRBV10-3 and TRBJ1-1; D not resolved. The germline CDR1 and CDR2 sequences are ENHRY and SYGVKD. The CDR3 consists of 14 residues. V was trimmed by 3 bases and J by 2 bases, leaving 10 bases between them. CDR3 sequence (DNA): TGTGCCATCAGTGAATCTGGGGTTAACACTGAAGCTTTCTTT. This codes for CAISESGVNTEAFF.

This clone came up once. V and J are TRBV7-8 and TRBJ1-2; 10 positions match TRBD1. CDR3 length: 14 residues. Germline lookup yields CDR1 SGHVS and CDR2 FQNEAQ. Trimming took 4 bases from V and 3 from J; bases not matched to a gene: 2. This CDR3 reads CASSSGTGDYGYTF. The CDR3 bases are TGTGCCAGCAGCTCCGGGACAGGGGACTATGGCTACACCTTC.

This clone was detected a few times. This chain joins TRBV4-2 and TRBJ1-5, with D tentatively TRBD1 (6 bases). Trimming took off 4 bases at V and 7 bases at J, with 8 bases between the two ends. The CDR3 is 12 residues long. CDR1 is LGHNA, CDR2 YNFKEQ, per germline. CDR3 in DNA: TGTGCCAGCAGCCCGACAGGCCAGCCCCAGCATTTT. Translating gives CASSPTGQPQHF.

The chain has TRBV10-3 and TRBJ2-1; a weak D match, TRBD2 (5 bases). CDR1 ENHRY and CDR2 SYGVKD come from the germline V gene. Trimming cost V 0 bases and J 3 bases, with 12 bases left between them. CDR3 size: 16 residues. The CDR3 coding sequence is TGTGCCATCAGTGAGTCCGGACTTGTCTTCTACAATGAGCAGTTCTTC. Translation gives CAISESGLVFYNEQFF.

The chain couples TRBV28 to TRBJ1-1, with D unclear. Germline CDR1 and CDR2: MDHEN and SYDVKM. The CDR3 loop spans 11 amino acids. Trimming took off 2 bases at V and 7 bases at J, with 5 bases between the two ends. The CDR3, as DNA: TGTGCCAGCAGTTTAACGGTTGAAGCTTTCTTT. This translates into CASSLTVEAFF.

The chain has TRBV13 and TRBJ2-1; unclear D gene. Germline CDR1 PRHDT, CDR2 FYEKMQ (reference sequence). V lost 1 base, J lost 15 bases, and 16 bases lay in between. The CDR3 is made up of 13 amino acids. DNA of the CDR3: TGTGCCAGCAGCTTAGACCGGCGCCCTCGTTCGTTCTTC. Encoded protein: CASSLDRRPRSFF.

Written as DNA, the CDR3 is TGTGCCAGCCGCCGGCGTTGGGGCGGCGAGCAGTACTTC. Amino acid sequence: CASRRRWGGEQYF. The chain carries TRBV7-8 and TRBJ2-7; the D gene is possibly TRBD1 (5 bases). The CDR3 loop spans 13 amino acids. Per germline, CDR1 SGHVS and CDR2 FQNEAQ. The V end was cut by 8 bases, the J end by 6 bases, with 17 bases between.

The chain carries TRBV4-3 and TRBJ1-1, with D unresolved. Germline CDR1 reads LGHNA; CDR2 reads YSLEER. The V gene lost 2 bases and the J gene lost 6 bases, with 16 bases spanning the gap. The CDR3 runs 15 residues. DNA for the CDR3: TGCGCCAGCAGCCAAAATACCGGCCTAGGCGCTGAAGCTTTCTTT. Amino acid sequence: CASSQNTGLGAEAFF.

This rearrangement joins TRBV13 to TRBJ2-3, with D maybe TRBD2 (6 bases). V lost 3 bases and J 4 bases, leaving 8 bases between the germline ends. Looked up from germline, CDR1 is PRHDT and CDR2 is FYEKMQ (reference sequence). CDR3 length equals 13 residues. The CDR3 DNA reads TGTGCCAGCAGCTTCGGGGAGGCAGATACGCAGTATTTT. This sequence encodes CASSFGEADTQYF.

This clone came up once. The chain recombines TRBV3-1 (or the pseudogene TRBV3-2) with TRBJ1-2, with TRBD1 matching over 7 bases. Germline V gene lookup returns CDR1 LGHDT and CDR2 YNNKEL (reference sequence). The CDR3 runs to 13 residues. V lost 6 bases, J lost 2 bases, and 3 bases stayed unmatched. The CDR3 here is CASSLQGNYGYTF. CDR3 DNA sequence: TGTGCCAGCAGTTTACAGGGGAACTATGGCTACACCTTC.

This clone occurred once. The rearrangement uses TRBV7-2 and TRBJ1-4; 9 bases are shared with TRBD1. The germline gives CDR1 SGHTA, CDR2 FQGNSA. V lost 6 bases and J lost 5; bases outside the gene matches: 4. The CDR3 consists of 14 residues. DNA of the CDR3: TGTGCCAGCAGGGCCGGGACAGGGAATGAAAAACTGTTTTTT. Translated: CASRAGTGNEKLFF.

This sequence joins TRBV7-9 and TRBJ1-5; D not certain. The CDR3 runs 14 residues. Germline V gives CDR1 SEHNR, CDR2 FQNEAQ (reference sequence). V gave up 4 bases and J gave up 3 bases, with 10 bases separating them. CDR3 loop: CASSSDTYNQPQHF. The DNA of the CDR3 is TGTGCCAGCAGCTCCGACACCTACAATCAGCCCCAGCATTTT.

The chain uses TRBV13 and TRBJ2-3; 15 nucleotides agree with TRBD2. This CDR3 is built from 16 residues. The germline CDR1 and CDR2 sequences are PRHDT and FYEKMQ (reference sequence). The V segment lost 4 bases and the J segment 5 bases; nucleotides outside the gene matches: 4. This chain's CDR3 is CASSWRTSGRVDTQYF. DNA of the CDR3: TGTGCCAGCAGCTGGCGGACTAGCGGGAGGGTAGATACGCAGTATTTT.

The chain combines TRBV30 with TRBJ1-2, with D possibly being TRBD1 (5 bases). The CDR3 length is 15 residues. Germline V CDR1 and CDR2: GTSNPN, SVGIG (reference sequence). V dropped 2 bases and J dropped 6 bases, with 19 bases sitting between them. CDR3 nucleotides: TGTGCCTGGAGTTCGACCCTACAGGACGAAAATGGCTACACCTTC. It yields the protein CAWSSTLQDENGYTF.

The chain links TRBV7-9 to TRBJ2-3; 12 bases align to TRBD1. Germline CDR1 reads SEHNR; CDR2 reads FQNEAQ (reference sequence). This CDR3 has 17 residues. V lost 5 bases and J lost 4; bases outside the gene matches: 10. CDR3 bases: TGTGCCAGCAGCCTTCCGGGACAGGGGGCTAGGGCAGATACGCAGTATTTT. Protein: CASSLPGQGARADTQYF.

This rearrangement joins TRBV29-1 to TRBJ2-5, with D unclear. Trimming pared 7 bases from V and 7 bases from J, leaving 10 bases between. Germline CDR1 SQVTM, CDR2 ANQGSEA. The CDR3 is made up of 10 amino acids. The CDR3 DNA reads as TGCAGCGCCCTCTTGCGGACCCAGTACTTC. Translating it yields CSALLRTQYF.

J is TRBJ1-2 and V is TRBV24-1; 7 positions agree with TRBD1. The ends lost 8 bases at V and 0 bases at J; junction bases unmatched: 11. Germline CDR1 is KGHDR and CDR2 is SFDVKD. This CDR3 is 16 amino acids long. CDR3 coding DNA: TGTGCCACCATCCACAGGGGCTCGGCAGCTAACTATGGCTACACCTTC. This sequence encodes CATIHRGSAANYGYTF.

This chain joins TRBV9 and TRBJ2-1; 9 bases agree with TRBD2. With V trimmed by 2 bases and J by 3 bases, 6 bases remained unmatched. Germline V gives CDR1 SGDLS, CDR2 YYNGEE. This CDR3 region has 16 residues. The CDR3 is CASSVATSGLYNEQFF. The CDR3 region has the DNA TGTGCCAGCAGCGTGGCTACTAGCGGGCTCTACAATGAGCAGTTCTTC.

The chain has TRBV10-1 and TRBJ2-1, with 7 bases that match TRBD1. With V trimmed by 11 bases and J by 2 bases, 6 bases remained unmatched. The CDR3 is 13 residues long. Germline CDR1 reads WNHNN; CDR2 reads SYGVQD (reference sequence). The DNA for the CDR3 is TGCGCCGCCGACAGGGCGGCCTACAATGAGCAGTTCTTC. This translates into CAADRAAYNEQFF.

V usage is TRBV18 and J usage is TRBJ1-1; TRBD1 matches 8 bases. CDR3 length: 15 amino acids. Germline lookup yields CDR1 KGHSH and CDR2 LQKENI. V was clipped by 5 bases and J by 0 bases; unmatched bases: 5. Here the CDR3 reads CASSMPGQVNTEAFF. In DNA, the CDR3 is TGTGCCAGCTCAATGCCGGGACAGGTGAACACTGAAGCTTTCTTT. Combining the CDR3 with reference TRBV18 and TRBJ1-1 gives the whole variable domain NAGVMQNPRHLVRRRGQEARLRCSPMKGHSHVYWYRQLPEEGLKFMVYLQKENIIDESGMPKERFSAEFPKEGPSILRIQQVVRGDSAAYFCASSMPGQVNTEAFFGQGTRLTVV.

This clone was picked up one time. As DNA, the CDR3 is TGCGCCAGCAGCTTGGGGACAGTTCGACAAGAGACCCAGTACTTC. Translating it yields CASSLGTVRQETQYF. This rearrangement joins TRBV5-1 to TRBJ2-5; TRBD1 might be the D (6 bases). The CDR3 totals 15 residues. The V and J ends lost 0 bases and 2 bases respectively, with 11 bases between them. Germline V gene lookup returns CDR1 SGHRS and CDR2 YFSETQ.